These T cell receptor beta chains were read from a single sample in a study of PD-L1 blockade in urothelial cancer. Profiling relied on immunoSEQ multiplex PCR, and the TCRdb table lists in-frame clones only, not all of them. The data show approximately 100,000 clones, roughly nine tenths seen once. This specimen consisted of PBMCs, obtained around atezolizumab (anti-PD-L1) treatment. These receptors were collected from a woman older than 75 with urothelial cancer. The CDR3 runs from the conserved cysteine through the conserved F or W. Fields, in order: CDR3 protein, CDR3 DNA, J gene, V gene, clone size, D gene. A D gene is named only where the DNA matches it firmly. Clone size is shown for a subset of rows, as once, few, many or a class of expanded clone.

CDR3aa: CASLRWVNTEAFF
CDR3nt: TGTGCCAGCCTGCGGTGGGTGAACACTGAAGCTTTCTTT
j_gene: TRBJ1-1
v_gene: TRBV6-1
abundance: -
d_gene: -

CDR3aa: CASSTTGGRIPYGYTF
CDR3nt: TGTGCCAGCAGTACGACCGGGGGGCGTATACCCTATGGCTACACCTTC
j_gene: TRBJ1-2
v_gene: TRBV28
abundance: -
d_gene: -

CDR3aa: CASSPLGESYEQYF
CDR3nt: TGTGCCAGCTCACCCCTCGGGGAGAGCTACGAGCAGTACTTC
j_gene: TRBJ2-7
v_gene: TRBV18
abundance: -
d_gene: -

CDR3aa: CAWSTAGRGRGQPQHF
CDR3nt: TGTGCCTGGAGTACCGCGGGGCGGGGTAGAGGTCAGCCCCAGCATTTT
j_gene: TRBJ1-5
v_gene: TRBV30
abundance: -
d_gene: -

CDR3aa: CAWSWTSGRTGEQFF
CDR3nt: TGTGCCTGGAGTTGGACTAGCGGGAGAACGGGTGAGCAGTTCTTC
j_gene: TRBJ2-1
v_gene: TRBV30
abundance: -
d_gene: TRBD2

CDR3aa: CASSPAGTGAYNEQFF
CDR3nt: TGCGCCAGCAGCCCCGCCGGGACAGGGGCCTACAATGAGCAGTTCTTC
j_gene: TRBJ2-1
v_gene: TRBV5-1
abundance: -
d_gene: TRBD1

CDR3aa: CAISEPMDSLSRSSYEQYF
CDR3nt: TGTGCCATCAGTGAGCCTATGGACTCCCTCTCACGGAGCTCCTACGAGCAGTACTTC
j_gene: TRBJ2-7
v_gene: TRBV10-3
abundance: -
d_gene: -

CDR3aa: CASRQDRDGNQPQHF
CDR3nt: TGTGCCAGTAGACAGGACAGGGACGGCAATCAGCCCCAGCATTTT
j_gene: TRBJ1-5
v_gene: TRBV19
abundance: -
d_gene: TRBD1

CDR3aa: CASSTRDSLYGYTF
CDR3nt: TGTGCCAGCAGCACCCGGGACAGCCTCTATGGCTACACCTTC
j_gene: TRBJ1-2
v_gene: TRBV11-2
abundance: -
d_gene: TRBD1

CDR3aa: CASRVTSFPYEQYF
CDR3nt: TGTGCCAGCAGGGTGACTAGTTTTCCCTACGAGCAGTACTTC
j_gene: TRBJ2-7
v_gene: TRBV6-1
abundance: -
d_gene: -

CDR3aa: CASSKTSGRGETQYF
CDR3nt: TGTGCCAGCAGCAAGACTAGCGGGAGAGGAGAGACCCAGTACTTC
j_gene: TRBJ2-5
v_gene: TRBV7-9
abundance: once
d_gene: TRBD2

CDR3aa: CASSEWETSGRGEQYF
CDR3nt: TGCGCCAGCAGTGAGTGGGAGACTAGCGGGAGGGGCGAGCAGTACTTC
j_gene: TRBJ2-7
v_gene: TRBV10-2
abundance: -
d_gene: TRBD2

CDR3aa: CASSPEWTGGNTEAFF
CDR3nt: TGTGCCAGCTCCCCCGAATGGACAGGGGGGAACACTGAAGCTTTCTTT
j_gene: TRBJ1-1
v_gene: TRBV18
abundance: -
d_gene: TRBD1

CDR3aa: CASSPPDRGGYTF
CDR3nt: TGTGCCAGCAGCCCCCCGGACAGGGGGGGCTACACCTTC
j_gene: TRBJ1-2
v_gene: TRBV9
abundance: -
d_gene: TRBD1

CDR3aa: CASSLVVSGTEAFF
CDR3nt: TGCGCCAGCAGCTTGGTCGTGAGCGGCACTGAAGCTTTCTTT
j_gene: TRBJ1-1
v_gene: TRBV5-1
abundance: -
d_gene: -

CDR3aa: CASSLEGLLNTEAFF
CDR3nt: TGTGCCAGCAGCTTGGAGGGACTCCTCAACACTGAAGCTTTCTTT
j_gene: TRBJ1-1
v_gene: TRBV5-4
abundance: -
d_gene: -

CDR3aa: CASTFTGGYSDTQYF
CDR3nt: TGTGCCAGCACCTTCACCGGAGGCTACTCAGATACGCAGTATTTT
j_gene: TRBJ2-3
v_gene: TRBV9
abundance: -
d_gene: -

CDR3aa: CASSTQGWGYGYTF
CDR3nt: TGTGCCAGCAGCACACAGGGATGGGGATATGGCTACACCTTC
j_gene: TRBJ1-2
v_gene: TRBV27
abundance: -
d_gene: -

CDR3aa: CASSYRGQGRTEAFF
CDR3nt: TGTGCCAGCAGTTACCGCGGACAGGGTCGGACTGAAGCTTTCTTT
j_gene: TRBJ1-1
v_gene: TRBV6-6
abundance: -
d_gene: TRBD1

CDR3aa: CASSDTAGATGELFF
CDR3nt: TGCGCCAGCAGTGACACAGCGGGAGCCACCGGGGAGCTGTTTTTT
j_gene: TRBJ2-2
v_gene: TRBV10-1
abundance: few
d_gene: TRBD2

CDR3aa: CASSLTSGSQAQYF
CDR3nt: TGTGCCAGCAGCTTGACTAGCGGGAGCCAGGCCCAGTACTTC
j_gene: TRBJ2-5
v_gene: TRBV5-4
abundance: -
d_gene: TRBD2

CDR3aa: CASRRGSGGNQPQHF
CDR3nt: TGTGCCAGTAGGAGGGGGAGCGGGGGCAATCAGCCCCAGCATTTT
j_gene: TRBJ1-5
v_gene: TRBV19
abundance: -
d_gene: -

CDR3aa: CASKTLSGGTDTQYF
CDR3nt: TGCGCCAGCAAGACGCTATCAGGGGGCACAGATACGCAGTATTTT
j_gene: TRBJ2-3
v_gene: TRBV5-1
abundance: -
d_gene: -

CDR3aa: CASSAGGGDNTEAFF
CDR3nt: TGCGCCAGCAGCGCTGGGGGGGGTGATAACACTGAAGCTTTCTTT
j_gene: TRBJ1-1
v_gene: TRBV5-1
abundance: few
d_gene: -

CDR3aa: CASSRTRENAEAFF
CDR3nt: TGTGCCAGCAGCCGAACCAGGGAAAACGCTGAAGCTTTCTTT
j_gene: TRBJ1-1
v_gene: TRBV7-3
abundance: -
d_gene: -

CDR3aa: CASSLSSGMGTQYF
CDR3nt: TGTGCCAGCAGTTTATCGAGCGGGATGGGGACCCAGTACTTC
j_gene: TRBJ2-5
v_gene: TRBV27
abundance: -
d_gene: TRBD2

CDR3aa: CATSRTAQNQPQHF
CDR3nt: TGTGCCACCAGCAGGACTGCCCAAAATCAGCCCCAGCATTTT
j_gene: TRBJ1-5
v_gene: TRBV15
abundance: -
d_gene: -

CDR3aa: CASSQVSGRNEQFF
CDR3nt: TGTGCCAGCAGCCAAGTCTCCGGGAGAAATGAGCAGTTCTTC
j_gene: TRBJ2-1
v_gene: TRBV4-2
abundance: -
d_gene: -

CDR3aa: CASSASSGLAAEQYF
CDR3nt: TGCGCCAGCAGTGCCTCCTCGGGACTAGCTGCCGAGCAGTACTTC
j_gene: TRBJ2-7
v_gene: TRBV10-1
abundance: -
d_gene: TRBD2

CDR3aa: CAWSPLGEGDGYTF
CDR3nt: TGTGCCTGGAGTCCCCTCGGCGAAGGGGATGGCTACACCTTC
j_gene: TRBJ1-2
v_gene: TRBV30
abundance: -
d_gene: -

CDR3aa: CASSPSREDEQYF
CDR3nt: TGTGCCAGCAGTCCGAGCAGGGAAGACGAGCAGTACTTC
j_gene: TRBJ2-7
v_gene: TRBV6-1
abundance: few
d_gene: -

CDR3aa: CAWSQGRNTEAFF
CDR3nt: TGTGCCTGGAGTCAGGGGCGCAACACTGAAGCTTTCTTT
j_gene: TRBJ1-1
v_gene: TRBV30
abundance: -
d_gene: -

CDR3aa: CSVRGLEAFF
CDR3nt: TGCAGTGTAAGAGGGCTCGAAGCTTTCTTT
j_gene: TRBJ1-1
v_gene: TRBV20-1
abundance: -
d_gene: -

CDR3aa: CASSLLSGTGYNEQFF
CDR3nt: TGTGCCAGCAGCCTCCTATCCGGGACTGGATACAATGAGCAGTTCTTC
j_gene: TRBJ2-1
v_gene: TRBV11-2
abundance: few
d_gene: -

CDR3aa: CASSLGTGGLAGNQPQHF
CDR3nt: TGTGCCAGCAGTTTAGGGACAGGGGGCCTCGCAGGCAATCAGCCCCAGCATTTT
j_gene: TRBJ1-5
v_gene: TRBV28
abundance: once
d_gene: TRBD1

CDR3aa: CASSRAAGGHEQFF
CDR3nt: TGTGCCAGCTCACGGGCCGCGGGAGGGCATGAGCAGTTCTTC
j_gene: TRBJ2-1
v_gene: TRBV18
abundance: -
d_gene: TRBD2

CDR3aa: CAWSWDKRREKLFF
CDR3nt: TGTGCCTGGAGTTGGGACAAACGAAGAGAAAAACTGTTTTTT
j_gene: TRBJ1-4
v_gene: TRBV30
abundance: few
d_gene: -